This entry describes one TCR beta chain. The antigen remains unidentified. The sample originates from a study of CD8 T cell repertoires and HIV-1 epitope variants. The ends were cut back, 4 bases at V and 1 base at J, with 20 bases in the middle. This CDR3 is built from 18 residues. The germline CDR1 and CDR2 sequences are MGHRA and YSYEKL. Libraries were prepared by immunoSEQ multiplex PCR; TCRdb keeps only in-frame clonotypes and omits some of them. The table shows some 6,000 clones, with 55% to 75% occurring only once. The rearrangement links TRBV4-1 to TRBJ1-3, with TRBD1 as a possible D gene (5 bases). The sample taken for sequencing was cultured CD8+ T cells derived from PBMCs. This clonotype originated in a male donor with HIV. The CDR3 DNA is TGCGCCAGCAGCCCAGGTCATTTGGCCGACAGTTCTGGAAACACCATATATTTT. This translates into CASSPGHLADSSGNTIYF.